The rows below give T cell receptor beta chains drawn from one sample of a study of a mutant IDH1 vaccine in newly diagnosed glioma. No antigen has been assigned to these receptors. This table comes from immunoSEQ multiplex PCR, and its TCRdb copy is limited to in-frame clones, with some not included. The sample carries tens of thousands of clones, less than 70% recorded once. This specimen was peripheral blood mononuclear cells (PBMCs), taken from a glioma patient whose treatment included an IDH1 peptide vaccine. These receptors all stem from a man in his forties or fifties with glioma. Some clones in this sample may be carry-over from other donors' samples. Both conserved end residues are part of each CDR3. A D gene is named only where the DNA matches it firmly. A clone size is listed for some rows: how often the clone was seen (once, few, many), or a class if it is expanded.

D	V	J	size	CDR3	DNA
.	TRBV4-1	TRBJ2-5	few	CASSQAGGGDSGETQYF	TGCGCCAGCAGCCAAGCGGGAGGGGGCGACTCCGGAGAGACCCAGTACTTC
TRBD1	TRBV2	TRBJ1-6	.	CASSRTGQGSPLHF	TGTGCCAGCAGTCGGACAGGGCAGGGTTCACCCCTCCACTTT
TRBD1	TRBV6-1	TRBJ2-7	.	CASEPGDRAGEQYF	TGTGCCAGCGAACCTGGTGACAGGGCGGGCGAGCAGTACTTC
.	TRBV7-8	TRBJ1-1	.	CASSPREGVRTEAFF	TGTGCCAGCAGCCCTCGGGAGGGGGTAAGGACTGAAGCTTTCTTT
.	TRBV9	TRBJ2-2	.	CASSTGTQTGELFF	TGTGCCAGCAGCACCGGGACCCAAACCGGGGAGCTGTTTTTT
TRBD2	TRBV11-2	TRBJ2-3	few	CASSLSGGTTDTQYF	TGTGCCAGCAGCCTAAGCGGGGGGACCACAGATACGCAGTATTTT
TRBD2	TRBV4-2	TRBJ2-2	few	CASNGGTDTGELFF	TGTGCCAGCAACGGGGGGACGGACACCGGGGAGCTGTTTTTT
.	TRBV5-1	TRBJ2-1	.	CASSRGTGNNEQFF	TGCGCCAGCAGTCGTGGGACCGGTAACAATGAGCAGTTCTTC
.	TRBV6-6	TRBJ2-2	.	CASSPGGETGELFF	TGTGCCAGCAGCCCCGGCGGGGAAACCGGGGAGCTGTTTTTT
.	TRBV5-3	TRBJ2-7	.	CARSLGVDLAYEQYF	TGTGCCAGAAGCTTGGGAGTAGATCTCGCCTACGAGCAGTACTTC
TRBD1	TRBV9	TRBJ1-1	few	CASSAAEGAGTEAFF	TGTGCCAGCAGCGCCGCCGAGGGGGCTGGCACTGAAGCTTTCTTT
TRBD2	TRBV2	TRBJ2-3	.	CASTDEAGADTQYF	TGTGCCAGCACAGATGAAGCGGGGGCAGATACGCAGTATTTT
TRBD2	TRBV5-4	TRBJ2-1	few	CASSFMSGGGREQFF	TGTGCCAGCAGCTTCATGAGCGGGGGTGGGCGGGAGCAGTTCTTC
TRBD2	TRBV29-1	TRBJ2-1	.	CSAKAGGPNEQFF	TGCAGCGCAAAAGCGGGGGGCCCTAATGAGCAGTTCTTC
.	TRBV5-1	TRBJ2-4	few	CASSEGSKNIQYF	TGCGCCAGCAGTGAGGGTTCCAAAAACATTCAGTACTTC
.	TRBV5-6	TRBJ1-5	.	CASSVQGNIQPQHF	TGTGCCAGCAGCGTACAGGGTAACATCCAGCCCCAGCATTTT
.	TRBV7-9	TRBJ2-7	.	CASSLGGRGEQYF	TGTGCCAGCAGCTTAGGCGGCAGGGGCGAGCAGTACTTC
.	TRBV19	TRBJ1-4	.	CASSRDFGNEKLFF	TGTGCCAGTAGCAGGGATTTCGGTAATGAAAAACTGTTTTTT
TRBD1	TRBV6-5	TRBJ1-1	.	CASSPGQVEAFF	TGTGCCAGCAGCCCGGGACAGGTTGAAGCTTTCTTT
.	TRBV7-9	TRBJ2-2	few	CASSPRQVSNTGELFF	TGTGCCAGCAGCCCCCGACAGGTCTCGAACACCGGGGAGCTGTTTTTT
.	TRBV27	TRBJ2-7	.	CASSLARAPVYEQYF	TGTGCCAGCAGTTTAGCGAGGGCGCCCGTCTACGAGCAGTACTTC
.	TRBV7-9	TRBJ2-7	.	CASKPYWGYEQYF	TGTGCCAGCAAACCCTATTGGGGCTACGAGCAGTACTTC
.	TRBV5-1	TRBJ2-3	few	CASSLLGLGDTQYF	TGCGCCAGCAGCTTACTGGGCCTCGGGGATACGCAGTATTTT
TRBD1	TRBV6-1	TRBJ1-1	.	CASSDWDRGLGTEAFF	TGTGCCAGCAGTGACTGGGACAGGGGGCTCGGCACTGAAGCTTTCTTT
TRBD1	TRBV6-6	TRBJ1-4	.	CASSSGTGQEKLFF	TGTGCCAGCAGCTCCGGGACAGGGCAAGAAAAACTGTTTTTT
.	TRBV5-1	TRBJ1-2	.	CASSFGSYYGYTF	TGCGCCAGCAGCTTTGGGTCTTACTATGGCTACACCTTC
.	TRBV30	TRBJ1-1	.	CAWSEDSNTEAFF	TGTGCCTGGAGTGAGGACAGCAACACTGAAGCTTTCTTT
.	TRBV27	TRBJ1-6	.	CASSSNPNSPLHF	TGTGCCAGCAGTTCCAACCCTAATTCACCCCTCCACTTT
.	TRBV7-8	TRBJ1-5	.	CASSHTKGNQPQHF	TGTGCCAGCAGCCACACTAAGGGTAATCAGCCCCAGCATTTT
.	TRBV15	TRBJ1-3	.	CATSTKTGSGNTIYF	TGTGCCACCAGCACAAAAACCGGCTCTGGAAACACCATATATTTT
TRBD1	TRBV5-6	TRBJ2-1	.	CASSPPGTGYNEQFF	TGTGCCAGCAGCCCGCCCGGGACAGGCTACAATGAGCAGTTCTTC
.	TRBV7-2	TRBJ2-5	.	CASSSASAPETQYF	TGTGCCAGCAGCTCGGCTAGTGCCCCAGAGACCCAGTACTTC
.	TRBV7-9	TRBJ2-7	.	CATQGGQGSYEQYF	TGTGCCACCCAGGGGGGACAAGGCTCCTACGAGCAGTACTTC
TRBD1	TRBV5-1	TRBJ1-6	few	CASSSGALRDRGLHF	TGCGCCAGCAGCTCGGGGGCCCTTCGGGACAGGGGTCTCCACTTT
.	TRBV4-1	TRBJ2-2	.	CASSRSTLGADTGELFF	TGCGCCAGCAGCCGCAGTACCCTTGGAGCGGACACCGGGGAGCTGTTTTTT
.	TRBV4-1	TRBJ2-3	.	CASSQGNREDTQYF	TGCGCCAGCAGCCAAGGCAACAGGGAAGATACGCAGTATTTT
.	TRBV9	TRBJ1-4	.	CALERPGFIKLFF	TGTGCCCTCGAGAGGCCAGGGTTTATAAAACTGTTTTTT
.	TRBV7-8	TRBJ2-7	.	CASSYPLDEQYF	TGTGCCAGCAGCTATCCCCTGGACGAGCAGTACTTC
.	TRBV30	TRBJ2-2	.	CAWSVFGGGFNTGELFF	TGTGCCTGGAGTGTATTTGGGGGGGGCTTCAACACCGGGGAGCTGTTTTTT
TRBD1	TRBV29-1	TRBJ1-5	.	CSVVTGGNQPQHF	TGCAGCGTTGTGACAGGGGGCAATCAGCCCCAGCATTTT
.	TRBV4-1	TRBJ1-1	once	CASSQEVGITEAFF	TGCGCCAGCAGCCAAGAAGTTGGTATCACTGAAGCTTTCTTT
TRBD1	TRBV13	TRBJ1-1	.	CASSSEGQGYTEAFF	TGTGCCAGCAGCTCAGAGGGACAGGGTTACACTGAAGCTTTCTTT
.	TRBV5-6	TRBJ1-3	.	CASSWRGPSSGNTIYF	TGTGCCAGCAGCTGGAGGGGCCCTAGCTCTGGAAACACCATATATTTT
.	TRBV5-1	TRBJ1-2	few	CASSSTLDDRPWDYGYTF	TGCGCCAGCAGCTCAACCCTAGACGACAGGCCTTGGGACTATGGCTACACCTTC
.	TRBV27	TRBJ1-5	.	CASSSGRNSNQPQHF	TGTGCCAGCAGTTCAGGACGGAATAGCAATCAGCCCCAGCATTTT
.	TRBV19	TRBJ1-2	.	CASSIGTLVNYGYTF	TGTGCCAGTAGTATCGGGACACTCGTGAACTATGGCTACACCTTC
.	TRBV19	TRBJ1-1	.	CASSLAGQMNTEAFF	TGTGCCAGTAGTCTCGCTGGGCAGATGAACACTGAAGCTTTCTTT
TRBD1	TRBV28	TRBJ1-1	.	CASSPGQTYTEAFF	TGTGCCAGCAGTCCGGGACAGACTTACACTGAAGCTTTCTTT
.	TRBV4-1	TRBJ2-3	.	CASSQGAGNTDTQYF	TGCGCCAGCAGCCAAGGGGCGGGAAACACAGATACGCAGTATTTT
.	TRBV15	TRBJ2-1	.	CATSRDNQGNNEQFF	TGTGCCACCAGCAGAGACAACCAGGGTAACAATGAGCAGTTCTTC
TRBD2	TRBV5-1	TRBJ2-1	.	CASSQGLAGVDEQFF	TGCGCCAGCAGCCAGGGACTAGCGGGGGTAGATGAGCAGTTCTTC
TRBD1	TRBV27	TRBJ1-5	few	CASSLGATGVGNQPQHF	TGTGCCAGCAGTTTAGGGGCAACAGGGGTCGGGAATCAGCCCCAGCATTTT
.	TRBV30	TRBJ1-1	.	CAWKGRSAGEAFF	TGTGCCTGGAAGGGGCGGAGCGCGGGCGAAGCTTTCTTT
.	TRBV6-5	TRBJ2-1	.	CAGRDPRMEQFF	TGTGCCGGTCGGGACCCCAGGATGGAGCAGTTCTTC